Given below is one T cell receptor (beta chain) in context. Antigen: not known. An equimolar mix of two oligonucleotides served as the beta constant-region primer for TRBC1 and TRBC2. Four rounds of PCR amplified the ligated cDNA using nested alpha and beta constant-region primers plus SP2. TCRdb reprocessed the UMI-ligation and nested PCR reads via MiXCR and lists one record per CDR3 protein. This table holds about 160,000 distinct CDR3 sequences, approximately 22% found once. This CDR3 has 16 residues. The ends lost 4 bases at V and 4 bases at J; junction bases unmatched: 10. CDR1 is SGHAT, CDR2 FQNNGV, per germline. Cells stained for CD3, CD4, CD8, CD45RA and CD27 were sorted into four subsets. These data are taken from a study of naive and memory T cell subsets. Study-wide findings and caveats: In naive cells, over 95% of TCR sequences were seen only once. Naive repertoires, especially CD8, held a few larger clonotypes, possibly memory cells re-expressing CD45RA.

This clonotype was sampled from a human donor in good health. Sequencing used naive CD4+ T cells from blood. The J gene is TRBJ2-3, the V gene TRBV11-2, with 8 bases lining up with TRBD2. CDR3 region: CASSSFSGSGADTQYF. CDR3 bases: TGTGCCAGCAGCTCCTTCAGCGGGAGCGGGGCAGATACGCAGTATTTT.